Listed here are 21 T cell receptor beta chains from one sample, sequenced in a study of blood T cell repertoires in COVID-19. Clones were read by immunoSEQ multiplex PCR, and TCRdb kept only the in-frame ones, dropping some. The sample records approximately 290,000 clones, roughly 90% being singletons. Specimen: peripheral blood. The origin of the receptors is a man between 25 and 39 years old with acute or convalescent COVID-19.

This chain uses TRBV27 with TRBJ2-5; D might be TRBD2 (5 bases). Germline loops: CDR1 MNHEY, CDR2 SMNVEV (reference sequence). The CDR3 covers 13 residues. V was clipped by 6 bases and J by 0 bases, with 8 bases between them. The chain's CDR3 is CASSPGNQETQYF. The CDR3 DNA follows: TGTGCCAGCAGCCCCGGGAACCAAGAGACCCAGTACTTC.

The chain joins TRBV6-5 to TRBJ2-7, with TRBD2 matching 10 bases. CDR1 MNHEY and CDR2 SVGAGI come from the germline V gene. V was pared by 10 bases and J by 3 bases, with 12 bases of the junction left unmatched. This CDR3 comprises 15 residues. CDR3: CATPAPSGSFYEQYF. DNA for the CDR3: TGTGCCACCCCAGCACCTAGCGGGAGTTTCTACGAGCAGTACTTC.

The chain has TRBV13 and TRBJ2-1; TRBD2 matches 8 bases. Germline V gives CDR1 PRHDT, CDR2 FYEKMQ (reference sequence). After removal of 7 bases from V and 4 bases from J, the junction contained 9 bases not matched to a gene. The CDR3 runs 15 residues. CDR3 sequence reads: CASTRGGQRYNEQFF. The CDR3 DNA reads as TGTGCCAGCACTCGGGGGGGCCAGAGGTACAATGAGCAGTTCTTC.

This chain joins TRBV2 and TRBJ2-1; perhaps TRBD2 as D (6 bases). CDR1 SNHLY and CDR2 FYNNEI come from the germline V gene. This CDR3 contains 14 residues. V was pared by 3 bases and J by 1 base, with 7 bases between. The CDR3 sequence is CASSEEGSYNEQFF. The CDR3 DNA reads as TGTGCCAGCAGTGAGGAGGGGTCCTACAATGAGCAGTTCTTC.

CDR3: CASSDNGGAYNEQFF. The CDR3 nucleotides are TGTGCCAGCTCAGATAACGGGGGGGCCTACAATGAGCAGTTCTTC. The chain employs TRBV18 and TRBJ2-1, with 8 bases that match TRBD2. Trimming cost V 5 bases and J 2 bases; bases outside gene matches: 5. From germline, CDR1 is KGHSH and CDR2 LQKENI. The CDR3 totals 15 residues.

This chain links TRBV7-3 with TRBJ2-7; 9 bases map to TRBD1. Losses at the gene ends were 5 bases for V and 3 bases for J; bases not matched to a gene: 8. Germline V gene sequence: CDR1 SGHTA, CDR2 FQGTGA. The CDR3 is made up of 15 amino acids. CDR3 sequence: CASSATGGSGYEQYF. CDR3 coding DNA: TGTGCCAGCAGCGCTACAGGGGGCAGTGGCTACGAGCAGTACTTC.

CDR3 protein: CASSPNTRQAREKLFF. For the CDR3, the DNA is TGTGCCAGCAGCCCGAATACGCGACAGGCGAGGGAAAAACTGTTTTTT. V usage is TRBV7-9 and J usage is TRBJ1-4; possibly TRBD1 for D (6 bases). Germline V gene sequence: CDR1 SEHNR, CDR2 FQNEAQ (reference sequence). Between the trimmed V and J ends, which lost 5 bases and 8 bases, there was a span of 21 bases. The CDR3 loop spans 16 amino acids. The entire variable domain, with the rest obtained from reference TRBV7-9 and TRBJ1-4, is as follows: DTGVSQNPRHKITKRGQNVTFRCDPISEHNRLYWYRQTLGQGPEFLTYFQNEAQLEKSRLLSDRFSAERPKGSFSTLEIQRTEQGDSAMYLCASSPNTRQAREKLFFGSGTQLSVL.

This chain joins TRBV6-5 and TRBJ2-7; D perhaps matches TRBD1 (6 bases). There are 14 residues in the CDR3. Trimming cost V 6 bases and J 7 bases, with 19 bases left between them. Germline CDR1 and CDR2: MNHEY and SVGAGI. CDR3 region: CASRETGGIGEQYF. The CDR3 DNA sequence: TGTGCCAGCAGAGAGACAGGAGGTATCGGGGAGCAGTACTTC.

The chain uses TRBV5-1 and TRBJ2-2, with 13 bases identical to TRBD2. The CDR3 is 14 residues long. Germline CDR1 and CDR2: SGHRS and YFSETQ. V shed 9 bases and J 4 bases; nucleotides not matched to a gene: 3. CDR3 protein: CATGLAGVTGELFF. CDR3 in DNA: TGCGCCACCGGACTAGCGGGGGTCACCGGGGAGCTGTTTTTT.

The chain employs TRBV6-5 and TRBJ1-2, with 7 bases aligning to TRBD1. Germline CDR1 reads MNHEY; CDR2 reads SVGAGI. The CDR3 has 11 residues. CDR3 in DNA: TGTGCAACCGGGACAGCTCGTGGCTACACCTTC. This gives the protein CATGTARGYTF.

Worth noting for this clone: The junction departs from the called germline gene at one end, perhaps through a read error. This rearrangement joins TRBV7-7 to TRBJ2-3; a possible D gene is TRBD2 (7 bases). This CDR3 region has 15 residues. Germline CDR1 SSHAT, CDR2 FNYEAQ (reference sequence). The CDR3 reads CASSLLWGGEDTQYF. In nucleotides, the CDR3 is TGTGCTAGCAGCTTATTATGGGGGGGCGAGGATACGCAGTATTTT. The whole variable domain, remainder taken from reference TRBV7-7 and TRBJ2-3, is GAGVSQSPRYKVTKRGQDVTLRCDPISSHATLYWYQQALGQGPEFLTYFNYEAQPDKSGLPSDRFSAERPEGSISTLTIQRTEQRDSAMYRCASSLLWGGEDTQYFGPGTRLTVL.

V gene TRBV18 combines with J gene TRBJ2-7; 9 nucleotides match TRBD1. CDR3 length equals 14 residues. V shed 6 bases and J 4 bases; nucleotides not matched to a gene: 7. Germline V lookup: CDR1 KGHSH, CDR2 LQKENI. The CDR3 DNA follows: TGTGCCAGCTCTAACAGGGGGCTGGTTTACGAGCAGTACTTC. Translation: CASSNRGLVYEQYF.

The gene calls are TRBV3-1 (or the pseudogene TRBV3-2) and TRBJ2-5; perhaps TRBD1 as D (5 bases). Trimming cost V 2 bases and J 4 bases, with 11 bases left between them. Germline loops: CDR1 LGHDT, CDR2 YNNKEL (reference sequence). This CDR3 is 14 amino acids long. CDR3 amino acids: CASSQSKGAETQYF. The CDR3 DNA is TGTGCCAGCAGCCAATCTAAAGGGGCAGAGACCCAGTACTTC.

The V gene is TRBV6-5, the J gene TRBJ1-4; the D gene is possibly TRBD1 (6 bases). V lost 6 bases, J lost 12 bases, and 14 bases lay in between. The CDR3 contains 12 residues. The germline CDR1 and CDR2 sequences are MNHEY and SVGAGI. The CDR3 is CASSPRGQELFF. In DNA, the CDR3 is TGTGCCAGCAGCCCAAGGGGACAAGAACTGTTTTTT.

This chain links TRBV12-3 or TRBV12-4 with TRBJ1-6; 9 nucleotides line up with TRBD1. Trimming cost V 6 bases and J 10 bases; bases outside gene matches: 4. CDR3 length equals 13 residues. This chain's CDR3 is CASSDRGASPLHF. The CDR3 bases are TGTGCCAGCAGCGACAGGGGGGCGTCACCCCTCCACTTT.

This clone was seen only once. V gene TRBV28 combines with J gene TRBJ2-5; 7 bases agree with TRBD1. Germline V gene lookup returns CDR1 MDHEN and CDR2 SYDVKM. V lost 6 bases to trimming and J lost 5 bases; unmatched junction nucleotides: 9. CDR3 size: 14 residues. The CDR3 DNA sequence: TGTGCCAGCAGCGGACAGGTCCTCAGGGAGACCCAGTACTTC. Translation: CASSGQVLRETQYF.

The V gene is TRBV9, the J gene TRBJ1-6, with D hard to call. V gave up 0 bases and J gave up 7 bases, with 8 bases separating them. The CDR3 sequence is 14 residues long. Germline V gene sequence: CDR1 SGDLS, CDR2 YYNGEE. This CDR3 is CASSVAAVNSPLHF. For the CDR3, the DNA is TGTGCCAGCAGCGTAGCAGCGGTGAATTCACCCCTCCACTTT.

This clone has a single count. The chain carries TRBV5-4 and TRBJ2-7; D perhaps matches TRBD1 (6 bases). CDR3 length equals 15 residues. Deletions cut 3 bases from V and 1 base from J, with 14 bases between. Per germline, CDR1 SGHNT and CDR2 YYREEE (reference sequence). CDR3 amino acids: CASSSKTDRSYEQYF. The CDR3, as DNA: TGTGCCAGCAGCTCGAAGACGGACAGATCCTACGAGCAGTACTTC.

J is TRBJ1-1 and V is TRBV4-2; possible D gene TRBD1, 5 bases. From germline, CDR1 is LGHNA and CDR2 YNFKEQ. V was cut by 1 base and J by 0 bases, with 12 bases left in between. The CDR3 length is 16 residues. CDR3 residues: CASSQVGASVNTEAFF. Here the CDR3 DNA reads TGTGCCAGCAGCCAAGTAGGGGCCAGCGTGAACACTGAAGCTTTCTTT.

The chain couples TRBV6-2 or TRBV6-3 to TRBJ1-2; no definite D call. The CDR3 has 14 residues. Germline CDR1 reads MNHEY; CDR2 reads SVGEGT. Between the trimmed V and J ends, which lost 4 bases and 0 bases, there was a span of 9 bases. CDR3 in amino acids: CASSWWGANYGYTF. The CDR3 nucleotides read TGTGCCAGCAGTTGGTGGGGAGCTAACTATGGCTACACCTTC.

The J gene is TRBJ1-1, the V gene TRBV6-6, with D tentatively TRBD1 (6 bases). The CDR3 runs to 14 residues. In germline, CDR1 is MNHNY, CDR2 SVGAGI (reference sequence). The germline V and J ends were trimmed by 5 bases and 1 base, with 11 bases remaining between them. The CDR3 DNA follows: TGTGCCAGCAGTAAAAGGACAGAGAACACTGAAGCTTTCTTT. Protein product: CASSKRTENTEAFF.